The 20 T cell receptor beta chains given below trace back to one sample, sequenced in a study of graft-versus-host responses after intestinal transplantation (dated by TCRdb to 2020 to 2023). This specimen's time point label, interpreted: cells obtained before transplantation from donor or recipient. For these receptors, no antigen is known. Library method: the immunoSEQ multiplex PCR assay. TCRdb provides this immuneACCESS table in a form limited to in-frame rearrangements. Some clones are lacking; in checked studies, under half of them reflect an unresolved V gene, and why the rest are absent is not known. The sample table records about 98,000 clones; less than 90% of these occur just once. Approximately 17% of the sample goes to the ten largest clones. Specimen: unstimulated CD8+ T cells sorted from spleen or lymph node cells, collected before intestinal transplant. These receptors were obtained from a human donor who received an intestinal transplant.

This clone was recorded once. The chain combines TRBV27 with TRBJ1-1; the D gene is possibly TRBD1 (6 bases). CDR1 MNHEY and CDR2 SMNVEV come from the germline V gene (reference sequence). The CDR3 spans 13 residues. Trimming removed 2 bases from V and 4 bases from J, with 8 bases in between. The CDR3 DNA reads TGTGCCAGCAGTTTAGGACAGTCCACTGAAGCTTTCTTT. The encoded protein is CASSLGQSTEAFF.

This chain connects TRBV9 to TRBJ2-7; D gene unclear. The V and J ends lost 3 bases and 7 bases respectively, with 14 bases between them. The CDR3 totals 13 residues. CDR1 and CDR2 from the germline V gene are SGDLS and YYNGEE. The CDR3 bases are TGTGCCAGCAGCGCGGTCCCCAATATGGAGCAGTACTTC. It codes for CASSAVPNMEQYF.

This chain connects TRBV4-1 to TRBJ2-2; D is unresolved. Germline-derived CDR1 and CDR2 are MGHRA and YSYEKL. Trimming took off 2 bases at V and 0 bases at J, with 4 bases between the two ends. CDR3 length: 14 amino acids. The CDR3 spells CASSQHANTGELFF. The DNA of the CDR3 is TGCGCCAGCAGCCAACACGCGAACACCGGGGAGCTGTTTTTT.

The gene calls are TRBV15 and TRBJ1-1, with D tentatively TRBD1 (5 bases). In germline, CDR1 is LNHNV, CDR2 YYDKDF (reference sequence). The CDR3 runs to 13 residues. V was cut by 0 bases and J by 4 bases, with 6 bases left in between. CDR3 sequence: CATSREDSTEAFF. The CDR3 DNA follows: TGTGCCACCAGCAGAGAAGACAGCACTGAAGCTTTCTTT.

CDR3 nucleotide sequence: TGTGCCAGCAGTCTGGGGGTTTACTCTGAAAAACTGTTTTTT. Translation: CASSLGVYSEKLFF. The rearrangement uses TRBV27 and TRBJ1-4; weak D call: TRBD1 (5 bases). The CDR3 has 14 amino acids. Trimming removed 5 bases from V and 7 bases from J, with 14 bases in between. The germline gives CDR1 MNHEY, CDR2 SMNVEV (reference sequence). Drawing the rest from reference TRBV27 and TRBJ1-4, the complete variable domain is EAQVTQNPRYLITVTGKKLTVTCSQNMNHEYMSWYRQDPGLGLRQIYYSMNVEVTDKGDVPEGYKVSRKEKRNFPLILESPSPNQTSLYFCASSLGVYSEKLFFGSGTQLSVL.

The chain combines TRBV30 with TRBJ1-1; D is uncertain. There are 13 residues in the CDR3. Germline lookup yields CDR1 GTSNPN and CDR2 SVGIG (reference sequence). V shed 0 bases and J shed 4 bases, with 9 bases lying between them. The DNA of the CDR3 is TGTGCCTGGAGTGTGGGGAGCATCACTGAAGCTTTCTTT. This sequence encodes CAWSVGSITEAFF.

The V gene is TRBV7-9, the J gene TRBJ1-4; D ambiguous. V lost 1 base, J lost 8 bases, and 14 bases lay in between. The CDR3 extends over 15 amino acids. Germline V CDR1 and CDR2: SEHNR, FQNEAQ (reference sequence). CDR3 sequence: CASSLVGRHWEKLFF. CDR3 nucleotides: TGTGCCAGCAGCTTAGTAGGGAGGCATTGGGAAAAACTGTTTTTT.

Only a few counts were recorded for this clone. CDR3 bases: TGTGCCAGCCACAACAGGGACCCCTACGAGCAGTACTTC. It translates to CASHNRDPYEQYF. The chain couples TRBV6-1 to TRBJ2-7, with D possibly being TRBD1 (6 bases). The CDR3 is 13 residues long. Looked up from germline, CDR1 is MNHNS and CDR2 is SASEGT. Trimming cost V 8 bases and J 2 bases, with 13 bases left between them.

J is TRBJ1-6 and V is TRBV4-2; D not resolved. CDR1 is LGHNA, CDR2 YNFKEQ, per germline. V shed 5 bases and J shed 2 bases, with 16 bases lying between them. This CDR3 has 17 residues. CDR3 sequence reads: CASSFRMTVAYNSPLHF. CDR3 DNA: TGTGCCAGCAGCTTTCGTATGACGGTGGCCTATAATTCACCCCTCCACTTT.

The chain employs TRBV7-3 and TRBJ2-3, with D possibly TRBD2 on 5 matching bases. This CDR3 is built from 15 residues. In germline, CDR1 is SGHTA, CDR2 FQGTGA. The V gene lost 2 bases and the J gene lost 2 bases, with 11 bases spanning the gap. DNA of the CDR3: TGTGCCAGCAGCTTAGAAGCGGCTGACACAGATACGCAGTATTTT. The encoded protein is CASSLEAADTDTQYF.

The gene calls are TRBV6-5 and TRBJ2-3; D gene ambiguous. The germline V and J ends were trimmed by 6 bases and 1 base, with 8 bases remaining between them. CDR3 length equals 13 residues. Germline CDR1 MNHEY, CDR2 SVGAGI. CDR3 DNA sequence: TGTGCCAGCAGGGACCCACGCACAGATACGCAGTATTTT. This encodes CASRDPRTDTQYF.

For the CDR3, the DNA is TGTGCCAGCAGTTTGGGGTGGACGGAGCAAGAGACCCAGTACTTC. Amino acids: CASSLGWTEQETQYF. The chain recombines TRBV27 with TRBJ2-5; D uncertain. This CDR3 region has 15 residues. Germline assignment: CDR1 MNHEY and CDR2 SMNVEV (reference sequence). V gave up 3 bases and J gave up 2 bases, with 13 bases separating them.

This chain uses TRBV7-6 with TRBJ1-2; D may be TRBD1 (5 bases). CDR1 SGHVS and CDR2 FNYEAQ come from the germline V gene. The CDR3 spans 16 residues. V was trimmed by 1 base and J by 5 bases, leaving 17 bases between them. CDR3 nucleotide sequence: TGTGCCAGCAGCTTAGGAATGGCAGGGAGTGCGTATGGCTACACCTTC. It yields the protein CASSLGMAGSAYGYTF. Complete variable domain (other parts from reference TRBV7-6 and TRBJ1-2): GAGVSQSPRYKVTKRGQDVALRCDPISGHVSLYWYRQALGQGPEFLTYFNYEAQQDKSGLPNDRFSAERPEGSISTLTIQRTEQRDSAMYRCASSLGMAGSAYGYTFGSGTRLTVV.

The chain has TRBV5-1 and TRBJ1-1, with D uncertain. Trimming left V 3 bases short and J 8 bases short, with 8 bases between. The CDR3 loop spans 11 amino acids. Germline CDR1 reads SGHRS; CDR2 reads YFSETQ. The CDR3 loop is CASSSNREAFF. The CDR3 region has the DNA TGCGCCAGCAGCTCCAATCGAGAAGCTTTCTTT.

V is TRBV5-5 and J is TRBJ2-5; 11 bases are shared with TRBD1. The J call could be wrong; TRBJ2-7 is a better fit for the DNA end. Germline V gives CDR1 SGHKS, CDR2 YYEKEE (reference sequence). The CDR3 runs 15 residues. This CDR3 reads CASSFGQGALDEQYF. CDR3 nucleotides: TGTGCCAGCAGCTTTGGACAGGGGGCGCTGGACGAGCAGTACTTC.

The chain has TRBV15 and TRBJ1-1, with D unclear. The CDR3 has 14 amino acids. The V gene lost 1 base and the J gene lost 2 bases, with 8 bases spanning the gap. Per germline, CDR1 LNHNV and CDR2 YYDKDF (reference sequence). CDR3 sequence (DNA): TGTGCCACCAGCAGAGGACTGGTTAACACTGAAGCTTTCTTT. This sequence encodes CATSRGLVNTEAFF.

V gene TRBV29-1 combines with J gene TRBJ2-3; unclear D gene. Per germline, CDR1 SQVTM and CDR2 ANQGSEA. This CDR3 has 12 residues. Between the trimmed V and J ends, which lost 3 bases and 3 bases, there was a span of 7 bases. The CDR3 is CSVDKATDTQYF. CDR3 nucleotides: TGCAGCGTTGATAAAGCGACAGATACGCAGTATTTT.

This clone was observed once. V and J are TRBV11-2 and TRBJ2-7, with D maybe TRBD2 (5 bases). V was clipped by 7 bases and J by 3 bases, with 22 bases between them. This CDR3 has 16 residues. The germline V gene encodes CDR1 SGHAT and CDR2 FQNNGV. The CDR3 spells CASTTRVVRALYEQYF. The CDR3, as DNA: TGTGCCAGCACCACTCGGGTGGTGCGGGCCCTCTACGAGCAGTACTTC.

V is TRBV28 and J is TRBJ1-5; perhaps TRBD1 as D (6 bases). Per germline, CDR1 MDHEN and CDR2 SYDVKM. Trimming removed 5 bases from V and 2 bases from J, with 13 bases in between. This CDR3 spans 15 amino acids. CDR3 in DNA: TGTGCCAGCAGTACATACAGGGAGGGCAATCAGCCCCAGCATTTT. Translated: CASSTYREGNQPQHF.

The V and J genes are TRBV4-1 and TRBJ2-1; 7 nucleotides agree with TRBD2. The CDR3 has 18 residues. J gave up 1 base and V 0 bases, and 9 bases lay outside the gene matches. Germline CDR1 MGHRA, CDR2 YSYEKL. The CDR3 DNA sequence: TGCGCCAGCAGCCAAGATCCCCCAGCGGGACCTTCCTACAATGAGCAGTTCTTC. This gives the protein CASSQDPPAGPSYNEQFF.